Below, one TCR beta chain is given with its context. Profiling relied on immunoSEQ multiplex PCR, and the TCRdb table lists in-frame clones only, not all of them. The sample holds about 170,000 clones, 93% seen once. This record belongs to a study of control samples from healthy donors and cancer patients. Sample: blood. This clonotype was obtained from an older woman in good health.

The CDR3 sequence is CASNKWGRNTEAFF. As DNA, the CDR3 is TGTGCCAGCAATAAATGGGGCAGAAACACTGAAGCTTTCTTT. J is TRBJ1-1 and V is TRBV27; D might be TRBD1 (5 bases). V shed 7 bases and J shed 2 bases, with 14 bases lying between them. CDR1 and CDR2 from the germline V gene are MNHEY and SMNVEV (reference sequence). This CDR3 spans 14 amino acids.